Listed below are T cell receptor beta chains from one sample, sequenced in a study of T cells in Graves' hyperthyroidism and ophthalmopathy. Using its own MiXCR run on the multiplex PCR reads, TCRdb lists one record per CDR3 protein. The sample lists over 550,000 distinct CDR3 sequences, over 15% occurring once. Sample: blood. These receptors all come from a woman younger than 30 with Graves' hyperthyroidism. Each CDR3 is given with its conserved first and last residue. The order of the fields is D gene, V gene, clone size, J gene, CDR3 DNA, CDR3 protein. The D gene is left open where the match is weak. Clone sizes are given selectively: once, few, many, or a class where the clone is expanded.

D: TRBD1; V: TRBV6-1; size: -; J: TRBJ1-4; DNA: TGTGCCAGCAGCCTATCGGTAGGGACAGGAATAAATGAAAAACTGTTTTTT; CDR3: CASSLSVGTGINEKLFF
D: TRBD1; V: TRBV15; size: once; J: TRBJ2-7; DNA: TGTGCCACCAGCAGAGAACAGGGGGCCTACGAGCAGTACTTC; CDR3: CATSREQGAYEQYF
D: -; V: TRBV10-3; size: -; J: TRBJ2-5; DNA: TGTGCCATCAGTGAGTTAAAGGGCCAAGAGACCCAGTACTTC; CDR3: CAISELKGQETQYF
D: -; V: TRBV6-1; size: many; J: TRBJ1-2; DNA: TGTGCCAGCAGCGGTACCTACCGACAGGTTCGTTCCTATGGCTACACCTTC; CDR3: CASSGTYRQVRSYGYTF
D: -; V: TRBV15; size: -; J: TRBJ2-2; DNA: TGTGCCACCAGCAGGCTGTCTGGAGGGGACGGGGAGCTGTTTTTT; CDR3: CATSRLSGGDGELFF
D: -; V: TRBV5-6; size: few; J: TRBJ1-1; DNA: TGTGCCAGCAGCTTGGTGTCCGTCATGAACACTGAAGCTTTCTTT; CDR3: CASSLVSVMNTEAFF
D: TRBD1; V: TRBV6-1; size: many; J: TRBJ2-7; DNA: TGTGCCAGCAGTGAATTGGACAGGGACCACGAGCAGTACTTC; CDR3: CASSELDRDHEQYF
D: TRBD1; V: TRBV29-1; size: few; J: TRBJ2-1; DNA: TGCAGCGCTAGGGACAGGGGAATGAATGAGCAGTTCTTC; CDR3: CSARDRGMNEQFF
D: -; V: TRBV20-1; size: few; J: TRBJ2-1; DNA: TGCAGTGCTAGGACGCCTTACAATGAGCAGTTCTTC; CDR3: CSARTPYNEQFF
D: TRBD1; V: TRBV2; size: -; J: TRBJ1-1; DNA: TGTGCCAGTAGCCCCTGGGGGGACAGGGTTCCTGAAGCTTTCTTT; CDR3: CASSPWGDRVPEAFF
D: -; V: TRBV20-1; size: -; J: TRBJ1-4; DNA: TGCAGTGCCCAAAGCGCTCCGGCAACTAATGAAAAACTGTTTTTT; CDR3: CSAQSAPATNEKLFF
D: -; V: TRBV2; size: many; J: TRBJ1-2; DNA: TGTGCCAGCATCGCGGGAAATGCTAACTATGGCTACACCTTC; CDR3: CASIAGNANYGYTF
D: TRBD2; V: TRBV5-1; size: many; J: TRBJ2-7; DNA: TGCGCCAGCAGCTTAGGGACTAGACCCTACGAGCAGTACTTC; CDR3: CASSLGTRPYEQYF
D: TRBD2; V: TRBV28; size: many; J: TRBJ2-5; DNA: TGTGCCAGCAGTCGACTAGCGCGAGGGGGGGAGACCCAGTACTTC; CDR3: CASSRLARGGETQYF
D: -; V: TRBV7-2; size: many; J: TRBJ1-1; DNA: TGTGCCAGCAGCTTAATGGTAATAGACACTGAAGCTTTCTTT; CDR3: CASSLMVIDTEAFF
D: -; V: TRBV24-1; size: few; J: TRBJ1-4; DNA: TGTGCCACCAGTGAGTCGGGGGTTGAAAAACTGTTTTTT; CDR3: CATSESGVEKLFF
D: TRBD2; V: TRBV11-1; size: many; J: TRBJ2-1; DNA: TGTGCCAGCAGCTTAGCTTGGCTAGCGGGGATCAATGAGCAGTTCTTC; CDR3: CASSLAWLAGINEQFF
D: -; V: TRBV20-1; size: many; J: TRBJ2-7; DNA: TGCAGTGCCTCGGATCCGGGTGGTAGGGACGAGCAGTACTTC; CDR3: CSASDPGGRDEQYF
D: -; V: TRBV28; size: many; J: TRBJ1-5; DNA: TGTGCCAGCACCCTCTGGGGTGCGAATCAGCCCCAGCATTTT; CDR3: CASTLWGANQPQHF
D: -; V: TRBV20-1; size: -; J: TRBJ1-2; DNA: TGCAGTGCTAGAGTAGGGGTTTATGGCTACACCTTC; CDR3: CSARVGVYGYTF
D: -; V: TRBV5-6; size: many; J: TRBJ2-3; DNA: TGTGCCAGCAGCTTTGGACAGGTTGTGCCCCAGCGGGTAGATACGCAGTATTTT; CDR3: CASSFGQVVPQRVDTQYF
D: TRBD2; V: TRBV4-2; size: few; J: TRBJ2-7; DNA: TGTGCCAGCAGCCAAGGGTCGTGGCGGGAGGATTCCTCCTACGAGCAGTACTTC; CDR3: CASSQGSWREDSSYEQYF
D: -; V: TRBV10-1; size: many; J: TRBJ2-1; DNA: TGCGCCAGCAGGGCCGGGAAGAACAATGAGCAGTTCTTC; CDR3: CASRAGKNNEQFF
D: -; V: TRBV4-1; size: few; J: TRBJ2-5; DNA: TGCGCCAGCAGCCAACCCACCGAGACCCAGTACTTC; CDR3: CASSQPTETQYF
D: -; V: TRBV30; size: -; J: TRBJ2-3; DNA: TGTGCCTGGAGTAACGATTGGGATACGCAGTATTTT; CDR3: CAWSNDWDTQYF
D: TRBD1; V: TRBV6-1; size: many; J: TRBJ1-2; DNA: TGTGCCAGCAGGGGGACAGGCTCGTATGGCTACACCTTC; CDR3: CASRGTGSYGYTF
D: -; V: TRBV24-1; size: -; J: TRBJ2-5; DNA: TGTGCCACCAGTGACCCGCGCAGGGCGGGGACCCAGTACTTC; CDR3: CATSDPRRAGTQYF
D: TRBD2; V: TRBV27; size: many; J: TRBJ2-5; DNA: TGTGCCAGCAGCATGGGCGGGAGACAAGAGACCCAGTACTTC; CDR3: CASSMGGRQETQYF
D: -; V: TRBV27; size: many; J: TRBJ2-7; DNA: TGTGCCAGCAGTCTAGGAGGGGAATTCCCCTACGAGCAGTACTTC; CDR3: CASSLGGEFPYEQYF
D: -; V: TRBV6-1; size: -; J: TRBJ1-5; DNA: TGTGCCAGCAGTTCCCAATCGATCCGGGACATAGATAAGCATTTT; CDR3: CASSSQSIRDIDKHF
D: TRBD1; V: TRBV25-1; size: -; J: TRBJ1-3; DNA: TGTGCCAGCAGTGCCACTGACAGGGGCTCTGGAAACACCATATATTTT; CDR3: CASSATDRGSGNTIYF
D: -; V: TRBV7-2; size: many; J: TRBJ2-5; DNA: TGTGCCAGCAGCTTCGACCTCAGGCGCCAAGAGACCCAGTACTTC; CDR3: CASSFDLRRQETQYF
D: TRBD2; V: TRBV5-1; size: -; J: TRBJ2-1; DNA: TGCGCCGGCAGCGTAGGGGCGGGAGTAGGGAATGAGCAGTTCTTC; CDR3: CAGSVGAGVGNEQFF
D: -; V: TRBV7-2; size: many; J: TRBJ1-1; DNA: TGTGCCAGCAGCTTAAGCGTGGGGAACACTGAAGCTTTCTTT; CDR3: CASSLSVGNTEAFF
D: -; V: TRBV6-1; size: -; J: TRBJ1-5; DNA: TGTGCCAGCAATCCGACAGGTGTCAATCAGCCCCAGCATTTT; CDR3: CASNPTGVNQPQHF
D: TRBD1; V: TRBV24-1; size: -; J: TRBJ2-5; DNA: TGTGCCACCAGTGATTTGACGACAGGGGGCTCGGAGACCCAGTACTTC; CDR3: CATSDLTTGGSETQYF
D: -; V: TRBV5-1; size: -; J: TRBJ2-1; DNA: TGCGCCAGCAGCTCCTCCGGGCCGACCACCTACAATGAGCAGTTCTTC; CDR3: CASSSSGPTTYNEQFF
D: TRBD2; V: TRBV24-1; size: -; J: TRBJ2-3; DNA: TGTGCCACCAGTGACTACGGACTAGCGGGAGGGTTCGGAGATACGCAGTATTTT; CDR3: CATSDYGLAGGFGDTQYF
D: TRBD1; V: TRBV4-3; size: -; J: TRBJ1-6; DNA: TGCGCCAGCAGCCCCAAAATCGCGTTAGGGACAGATTATTCACCCCTCCACTTT; CDR3: CASSPKIALGTDYSPLHF
D: TRBD2; V: TRBV20-1; size: few; J: TRBJ2-5; DNA: TGCAGTGCTAGAGATCATAGGACTAGCGGGGGAGAGACCCAGTACTTC; CDR3: CSARDHRTSGGETQYF